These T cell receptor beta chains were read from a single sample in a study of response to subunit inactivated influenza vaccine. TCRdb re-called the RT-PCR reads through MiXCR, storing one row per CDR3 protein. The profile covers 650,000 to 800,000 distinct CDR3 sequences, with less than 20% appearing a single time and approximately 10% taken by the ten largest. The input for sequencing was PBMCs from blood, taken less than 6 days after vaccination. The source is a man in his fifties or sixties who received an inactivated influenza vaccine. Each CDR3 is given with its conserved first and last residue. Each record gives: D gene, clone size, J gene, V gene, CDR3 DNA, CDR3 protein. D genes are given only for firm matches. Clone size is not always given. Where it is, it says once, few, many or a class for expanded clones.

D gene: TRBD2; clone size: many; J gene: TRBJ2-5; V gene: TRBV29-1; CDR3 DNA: TGCAGCGTTAAAGGACTAGAGGAGACCCAGTACTTC; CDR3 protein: CSVKGLEETQYF
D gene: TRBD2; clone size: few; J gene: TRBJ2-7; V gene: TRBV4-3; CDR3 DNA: TGCGCCAGCAGCCCCGAGGGAGGGCCGTACGAGCAGTACTTC; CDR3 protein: CASSPEGGPYEQYF
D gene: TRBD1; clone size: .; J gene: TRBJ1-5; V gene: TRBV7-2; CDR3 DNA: TGTGCCAGCAGCTTGCGTTTGGGACAGGGGCATCAGCCCCAGCATTTT; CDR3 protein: CASSLRLGQGHQPQHF
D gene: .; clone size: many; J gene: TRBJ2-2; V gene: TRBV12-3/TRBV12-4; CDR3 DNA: TGTGCCAGCAGTCCGAGACAGGCGGGCACCGGGGAGCTGTTTTTT; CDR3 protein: CASSPRQAGTGELFF
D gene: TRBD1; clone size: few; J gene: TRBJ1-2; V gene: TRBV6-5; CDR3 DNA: TGTGCCAGCAGTTACTCGATGGCAGGGGGTAACTATGGCTACACCTTC; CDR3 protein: CASSYSMAGGNYGYTF
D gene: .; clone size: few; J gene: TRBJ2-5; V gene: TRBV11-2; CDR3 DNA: TGTGCCAGCAGCTTAGCATTACTAGTTGAGACCCAGTACTTC; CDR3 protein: CASSLALLVETQYF
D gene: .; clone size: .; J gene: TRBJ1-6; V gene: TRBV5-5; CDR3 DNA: TGTGCCAGCAGCTTTCCCGGGGCCAATTCACCCCTCCACTTT; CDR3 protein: CASSFPGANSPLHF
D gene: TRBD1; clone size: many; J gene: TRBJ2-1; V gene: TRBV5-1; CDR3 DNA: TGCGCCAGCAGCACCGGACAGGGCCTAGGTAACAATGAGCAGTTCTTC; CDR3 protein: CASSTGQGLGNNEQFF
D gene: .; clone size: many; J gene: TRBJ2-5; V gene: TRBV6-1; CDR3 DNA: TGTGCCAGCACTCAGGGTTTCGGTCAAGAGACCCAGTACTTC; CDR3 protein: CASTQGFGQETQYF
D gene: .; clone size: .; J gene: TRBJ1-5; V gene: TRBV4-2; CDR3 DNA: TGTGCCAGCAGCCCAACCGGCGGGCGGGGTCAGCCCCAGCATTTT; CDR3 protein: CASSPTGGRGQPQHF
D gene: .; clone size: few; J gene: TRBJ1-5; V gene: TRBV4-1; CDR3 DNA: TGCGCCAGCAGCCGAGCGGGGCTTAGCAATCAGCCCCAGCATTTT; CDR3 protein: CASSRAGLSNQPQHF
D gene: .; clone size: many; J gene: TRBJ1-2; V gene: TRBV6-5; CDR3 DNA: TGTGCCAGCAGAGGACCAACCCGAGGCTACACCTTC; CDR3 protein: CASRGPTRGYTF
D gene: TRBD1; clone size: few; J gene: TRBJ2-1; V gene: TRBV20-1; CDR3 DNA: TGCAGTGCGGAGGGGACAGGGAGATACAATGAGCAGTTCTTC; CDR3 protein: CSAEGTGRYNEQFF
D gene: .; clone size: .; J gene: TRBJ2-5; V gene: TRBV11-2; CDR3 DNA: TGTGCCAGCAGCTTAGACAGGGACCTATGGACCCAGTACTTC; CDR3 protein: CASSLDRDLWTQYF
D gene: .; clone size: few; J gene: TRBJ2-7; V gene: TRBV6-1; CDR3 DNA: TGTGCCAGCCGTTTAGCTCACGAGCAGTACTTC; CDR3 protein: CASRLAHEQYF
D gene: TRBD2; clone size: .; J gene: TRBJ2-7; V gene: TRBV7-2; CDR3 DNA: TGTGCCAGCAGCTTTGACGTGACTAGCGGGTACGAGCAGTACTTC; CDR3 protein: CASSFDVTSGYEQYF
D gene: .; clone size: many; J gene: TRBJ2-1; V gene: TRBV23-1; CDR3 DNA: TGCGCCAGCAGTCAATTTAGCGGAGGAAACAATGAGCAGTTCTTC; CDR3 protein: CASSQFSGGNNEQFF
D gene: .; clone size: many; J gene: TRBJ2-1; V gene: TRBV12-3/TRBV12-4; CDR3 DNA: TGTGCCAGCAGTTTAGTTAAGGGGGTAACGTACAATGAGCAGTTCTTC; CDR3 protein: CASSLVKGVTYNEQFF
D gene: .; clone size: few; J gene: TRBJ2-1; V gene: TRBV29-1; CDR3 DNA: TGCAGCGTTGAGAACTGGACCAGGGATGAGCAGTTCTTC; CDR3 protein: CSVENWTRDEQFF
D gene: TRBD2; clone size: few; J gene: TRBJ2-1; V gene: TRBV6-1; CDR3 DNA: TGTGCCAGCAAGCGGGAGGGCCAGTACGCCTACAATGAGCAGTTCTTC; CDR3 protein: CASKREGQYAYNEQFF
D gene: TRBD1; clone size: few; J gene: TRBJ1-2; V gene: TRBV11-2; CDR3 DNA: TGTGCCAGCAGCTCCTGGGACAGGGGGGAATGGGGCTACACCTTC; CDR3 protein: CASSSWDRGEWGYTF
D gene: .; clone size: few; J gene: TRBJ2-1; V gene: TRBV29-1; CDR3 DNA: TGCAGCGTTGTCGTTCCAGGGTGGAATGAGCAGTTCTTC; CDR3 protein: CSVVVPGWNEQFF
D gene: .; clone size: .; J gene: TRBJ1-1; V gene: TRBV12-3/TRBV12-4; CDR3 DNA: TGTGCCAGCGACGGACCAATGAACACTGAAGCTTTCTTT; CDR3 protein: CASDGPMNTEAFF
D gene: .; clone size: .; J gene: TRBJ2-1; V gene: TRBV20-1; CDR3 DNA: TGCAGTGCTAGCAGGACGGTGTCCTACAATGAGCAGTTCTTC; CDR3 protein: CSASRTVSYNEQFF
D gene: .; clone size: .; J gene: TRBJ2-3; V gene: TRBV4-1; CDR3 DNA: TGCGCCAGCAGTCGGACGGGAGGGGGCCGAAGCACAGATACGCAGTATTTT; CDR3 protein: CASSRTGGGRSTDTQYF
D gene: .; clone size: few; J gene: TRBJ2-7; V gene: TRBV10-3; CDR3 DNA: TGTGCCATCAACGGGATAGGGCCTACCTACGAGCAGTACTTC; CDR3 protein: CAINGIGPTYEQYF
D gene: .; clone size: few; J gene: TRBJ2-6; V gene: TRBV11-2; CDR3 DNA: TGTGCCAGCAGCTTAGGCGGGACAACACTCTCTGGGGCCAACGTCCTGACTTTC; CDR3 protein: CASSLGGTTLSGANVLTF
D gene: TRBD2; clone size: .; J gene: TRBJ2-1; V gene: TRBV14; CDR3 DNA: TGTGCCAGCAGCCAAGATCGGGGGGTCACATACAATGAGCAGTTCTTC; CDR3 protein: CASSQDRGVTYNEQFF
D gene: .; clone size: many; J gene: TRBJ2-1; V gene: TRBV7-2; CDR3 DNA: TGTGCCAGCAGCGTATCTAGCCGAAACGAGCAGTTCTTC; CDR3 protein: CASSVSSRNEQFF
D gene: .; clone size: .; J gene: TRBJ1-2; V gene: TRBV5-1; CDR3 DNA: TGCGCCAGCAGAAGGTGGTACCGGGACACGTCGGTCGATGGCTACACCTTC; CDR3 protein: CASRRWYRDTSVDGYTF
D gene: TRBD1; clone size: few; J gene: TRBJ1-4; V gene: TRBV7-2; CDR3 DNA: TGTGCCAGCCAAGACAGGGCTCGGGGAGGAAAACTGTTTTTT; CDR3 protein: CASQDRARGGKLFF
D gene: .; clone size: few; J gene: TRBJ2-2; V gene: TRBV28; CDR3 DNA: TGTGCCAGCAGTTTATTCGGGGGCGGCACCGGGGAGCTGTTTTTT; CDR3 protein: CASSLFGGGTGELFF
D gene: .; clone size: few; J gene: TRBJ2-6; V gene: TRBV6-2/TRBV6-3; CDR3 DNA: TGTGCCAGCAGTATCTTAGGGGCCAACGTCCTGACTTTC; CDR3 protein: CASSILGANVLTF
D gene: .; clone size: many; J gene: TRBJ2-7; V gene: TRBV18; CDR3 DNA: TGTGCCAGCTCACCGCCAGGGAACGAGCAGTACTTC; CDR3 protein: CASSPPGNEQYF
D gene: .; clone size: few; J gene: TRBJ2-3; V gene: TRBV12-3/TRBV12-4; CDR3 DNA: TGTGCCAGCAGTCCCCCCAGTTTCGGCACAGATACGCAGTATTTT; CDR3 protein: CASSPPSFGTDTQYF
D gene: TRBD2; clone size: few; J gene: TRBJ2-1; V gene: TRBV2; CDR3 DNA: TGTGCCAGCAAAGGGGAGGGTCTGGCATGGAGGAATGAGCAGTTCTTC; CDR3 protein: CASKGEGLAWRNEQFF
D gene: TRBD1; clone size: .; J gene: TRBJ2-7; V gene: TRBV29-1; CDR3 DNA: TGCAGCGCCCAGGGGGCGGTCTCCTACGAGCAGTACTTC; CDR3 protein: CSAQGAVSYEQYF
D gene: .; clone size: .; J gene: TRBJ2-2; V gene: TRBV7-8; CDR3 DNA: TGTGCCAGCGAGCGATTGGGGAGGGAGCTGTTTTTT; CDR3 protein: CASERLGRELFF
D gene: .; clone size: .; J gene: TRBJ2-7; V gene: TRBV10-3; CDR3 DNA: TGTGCCATCAGTGAGTCTACTCGCTACGAGCAGTACTTC; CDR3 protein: CAISESTRYEQYF
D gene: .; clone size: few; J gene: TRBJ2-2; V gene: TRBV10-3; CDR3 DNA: TGTGCCATCAGTGGGACAGACACCGGGGAGCTGTTTTTT; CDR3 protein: CAISGTDTGELFF
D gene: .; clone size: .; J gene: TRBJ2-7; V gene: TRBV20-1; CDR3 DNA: TGCAGTGCGCCCCGGTGGAGGCGGGGCTCCTACGAGCAGTACTTC; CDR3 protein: CSAPRWRRGSYEQYF
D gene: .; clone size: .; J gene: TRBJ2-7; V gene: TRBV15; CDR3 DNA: TGTGCCACCAGCGGGAGAGCGGGTCCCCTCTACGAGCAGTACTTC; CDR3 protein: CATSGRAGPLYEQYF
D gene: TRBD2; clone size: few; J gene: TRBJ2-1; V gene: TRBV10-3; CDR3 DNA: TGTGCCATCAGGCTAGCGGGAGGGCCGAACAATGAGCAGTTCTTC; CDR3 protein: CAIRLAGGPNNEQFF
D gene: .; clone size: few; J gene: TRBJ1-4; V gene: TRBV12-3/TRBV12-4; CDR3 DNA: TGTGCCAGCAGGATTGGACAGCTTAATGAAAAACTGTTTTTT; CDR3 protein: CASRIGQLNEKLFF
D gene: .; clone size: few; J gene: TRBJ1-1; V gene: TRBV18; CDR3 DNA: TGTGCCAGCTCCGGACGGATGAACACTGAAGCTTTCTTT; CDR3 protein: CASSGRMNTEAFF
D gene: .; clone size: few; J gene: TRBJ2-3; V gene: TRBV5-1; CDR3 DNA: TGCGCCAGCAGCTTGTGGCAGGGTAGCACAGATACGCAGTATTTT; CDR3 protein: CASSLWQGSTDTQYF
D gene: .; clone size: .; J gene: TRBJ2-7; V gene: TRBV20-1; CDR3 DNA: TGCAGTGCTGACACGGGCGGAGGTTTCTTCGAGCAGTACTTC; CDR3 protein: CSADTGGGFFEQYF
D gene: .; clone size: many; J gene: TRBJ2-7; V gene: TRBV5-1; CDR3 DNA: TGCGCCAGCAGCTCAGGGGGGCCCGACTCCCAGCAGTACTTC; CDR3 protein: CASSSGGPDSQQYF
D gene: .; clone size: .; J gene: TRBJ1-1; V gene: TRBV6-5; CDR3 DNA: TGTGCCAGCAGTTACTCGGGCAGGGCCCACGTTGAAGCTTTCTTT; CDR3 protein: CASSYSGRAHVEAFF
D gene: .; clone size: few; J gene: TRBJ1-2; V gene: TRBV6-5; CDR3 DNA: TGTGCCAGCAGTTACTCTCAGGGCGCGGGCTATGGCTACACCTTC; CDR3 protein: CASSYSQGAGYGYTF
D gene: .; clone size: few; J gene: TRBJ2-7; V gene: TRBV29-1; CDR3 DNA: TGCAGCGCTGGGGAGGCGGAGCAGTACTTC; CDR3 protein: CSAGEAEQYF